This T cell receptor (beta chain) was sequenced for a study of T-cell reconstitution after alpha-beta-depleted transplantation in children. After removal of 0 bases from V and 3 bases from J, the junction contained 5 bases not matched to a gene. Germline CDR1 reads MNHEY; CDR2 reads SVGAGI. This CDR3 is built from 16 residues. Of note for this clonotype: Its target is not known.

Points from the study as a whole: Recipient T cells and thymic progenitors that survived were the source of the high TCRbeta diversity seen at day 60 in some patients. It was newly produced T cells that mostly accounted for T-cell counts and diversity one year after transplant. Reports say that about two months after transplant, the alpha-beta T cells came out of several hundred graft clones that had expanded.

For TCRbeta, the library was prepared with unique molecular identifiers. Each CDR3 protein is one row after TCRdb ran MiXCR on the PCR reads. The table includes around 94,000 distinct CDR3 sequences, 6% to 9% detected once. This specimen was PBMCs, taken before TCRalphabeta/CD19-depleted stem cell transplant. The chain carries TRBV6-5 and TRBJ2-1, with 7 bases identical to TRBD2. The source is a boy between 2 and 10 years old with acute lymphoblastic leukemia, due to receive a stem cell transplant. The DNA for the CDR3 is TGTGCCAGCAGTTACTCGGGGGGGAGTCACTACAATGAGCAGTTCTTC. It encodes CASSYSGGSHYNEQFF.